Presented here are 3 T cell receptor beta chains from one specimen sequenced in a study of OX40 agonist ivuxolimab in advanced cancers. Profiled with immunoSEQ multiplex PCR; TCRdb holds only in-frame clones, not every one. The sample records approximately 58,000 clones, roughly 85% being singletons. The sequenced sample was CD4+ or CD8+ T cells sorted from blood, obtained in a trial of the OX40 agonist ivuxolimab. These receptors originate from an adult with an advanced solid tumor such as melanoma, head and neck, liver or kidney cancer.

The chain is built from TRBV19 and TRBJ2-2, with 9 bases identical to TRBD2. Unmatched junction bases numbered 5, after V lost 5 bases and J lost 4 bases. The CDR3 is 15 amino acids. Germline loops: CDR1 LNHDA, CDR2 SQIVND (reference sequence). CDR3 amino acids: CASSLSGRSTGELFF. DNA for the CDR3: TGTGCCAGTAGTTTGAGCGGGAGGAGCACCGGGGAGCTGTTTTTT. Full variable domain (remainder filled in from reference TRBV19 and TRBJ2-2): DGGITQSPKYLFRKEGQNVTLSCEQNLNHDAMYWYRQDPGQGLRLIYYSQIVNDFQKGDIAEGYSVSREKKESFPLTVTSAQKNPTAFYLCASSLSGRSTGELFFGEGSRLTVL.

This chain connects TRBV7-2 to TRBJ2-2; 10 nucleotides agree with TRBD2. The CDR3 length is 16 residues. Germline loops: CDR1 SGHTA, CDR2 FQGNSA. The J segment lost 3 bases and the V segment lost 5 bases, leaving 6 bases of the junction unmatched. The CDR3 here is CASSISGGAHTGELFF. As DNA, the CDR3 is TGTGCCAGCAGCATAAGCGGGGGGGCGCACACCGGGGAGCTGTTTTTT.

The rearrangement uses TRBV28 and TRBJ1-3; TRBD1 aligns across 10 bases. With 6 bases clipped from V and 0 bases from J, the junction kept 8 bases outside the gene matches. The CDR3 has 17 residues. In germline, CDR1 is MDHEN, CDR2 SYDVKM. This CDR3 reads CASSTPGQGSSGNTIYF. DNA of the CDR3: TGTGCCAGCAGCACCCCGGGACAGGGGAGCTCTGGAAACACCATATATTTT.